This T cell receptor beta chain was obtained from a study of blood T cells in healthy people across ages. The use of a sample-barcoded 5' primer and a J-beta primer mix characterized a second PCR of 7 to 11 cycles. All samples gave at least 2.5 million CDR3-containing paired-end reads. TCRdb reprocessed the 5' RACE reads via MiXCR and lists one record per CDR3 protein. The profile shows roughly 1,800,000 distinct CDR3 sequences, just under 50% of them singletons. Germline CDR1 is MGHDK and CDR2 is SYGVNS. The trim removed 3 bases at V and 2 bases at J, leaving 3 bases unmatched. This CDR3 is 14 amino acids long. The study's findings and limits: Relative to aged donors, long-lived donors carried more naive CD4+ cells and displayed higher diversity.

This clonotype was observed a handful of times. The target antigen is unknown. The donors, all healthy, were Caucasians living in Russia, aged roughly 6 to 100. Samples had at least 7 million PBMCs isolated from them. V and J are TRBV25-1 and TRBJ1-2; 7 nucleotides agree with TRBD1. The receptor was derived from a woman aged 40-49 years in good health. The source material was blood. CDR3 amino acids: CASSDLTGNYGYTF. As DNA, the CDR3 is TGTGCCAGCAGTGACTTGACAGGGAACTATGGCTACACCTTC.